This T cell receptor (beta chain) was sequenced during a study of cytomegalovirus exposure and HLA in healthy donors. Whole-study findings and limits: Productive status was seen about 87% or about 30% of the time for most TCR beta V segments in an earlier analysis.

Trimming shortened V by 3 bases and J by 5 bases, and 11 bases separated the two germline ends. Germline values: CDR1 SGDLS, CDR2 YYNGEE. The CDR3 consists of 13 residues. A multiplex PCR was run with 60 Vbeta primers and 13 Jbeta primers. Repertoires were generated with immunoSEQ multiplex PCR, while TCRdb's copy carries only in-frame clones and drops some. The sample totals 60,000 to 90,000 clones. As regards this clone: Antigen specificity is unknown.

The clonotype comes from a woman in her 40s in good health and CMV-seropositive. Material: PBMCs. This sequence joins TRBV9 and TRBJ1-2; the D gene is possibly TRBD1 (5 bases). CDR3 bases: TGTGCCAGCAGCGCGGCGGGGGGGTATGGCTACACCTTC. As protein: CASSAAGGYGYTF.